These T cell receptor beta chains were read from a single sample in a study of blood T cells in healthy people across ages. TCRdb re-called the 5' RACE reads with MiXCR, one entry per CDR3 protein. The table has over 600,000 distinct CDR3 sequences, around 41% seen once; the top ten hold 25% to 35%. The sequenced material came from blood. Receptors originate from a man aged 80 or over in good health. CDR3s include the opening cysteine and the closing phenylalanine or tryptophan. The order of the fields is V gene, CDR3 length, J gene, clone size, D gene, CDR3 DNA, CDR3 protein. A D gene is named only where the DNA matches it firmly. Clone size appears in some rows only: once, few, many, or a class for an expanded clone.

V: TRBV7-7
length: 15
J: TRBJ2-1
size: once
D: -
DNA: TGTGCCAGCAGCTTAGGCCGGGGTTCCTACAATGATCAGTTCTTC
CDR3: CASSLGRGSYNDQFF

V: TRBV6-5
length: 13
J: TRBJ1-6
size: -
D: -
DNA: TGTGCCAGCAGCTCATTTAACGGCCCACCCCTCCACTTT
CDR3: CASSSFNGPPLHF

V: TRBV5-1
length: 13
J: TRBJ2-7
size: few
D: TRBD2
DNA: TGCGCCAGCAGCTCAGGGAGGGCTTTCGAGCAGTACTTC
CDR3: CASSSGRAFEQYF

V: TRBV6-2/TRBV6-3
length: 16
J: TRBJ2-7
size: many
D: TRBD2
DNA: TGTGCCAGCAGCTTTTGGACTAGCGGGAAATCCTACGAGCAGTACTTC
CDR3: CASSFWTSGKSYEQYF

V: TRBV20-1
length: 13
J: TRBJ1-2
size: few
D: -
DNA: TGCAGTGCTAGAGATGCAGGGCGGCCGGGCTACACCTTC
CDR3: CSARDAGRPGYTF

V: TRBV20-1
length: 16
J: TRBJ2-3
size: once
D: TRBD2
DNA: TGCAGTGCTAGAGGGACTAGCGGCGACACCGCAGATACGCAGTATTTT
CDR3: CSARGTSGDTADTQYF

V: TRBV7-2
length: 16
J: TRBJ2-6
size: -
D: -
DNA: TGTGCCAGCAGCTTAGAGGACAGCTCTGGGGCCGACGTCCTGACTTTC
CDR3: CASSLEDSSGADVLTF

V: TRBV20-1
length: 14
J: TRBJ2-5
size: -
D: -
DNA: TGCAGTGCTAGAGTGGGGGCTAGCGACGTGACCCAGTACTTC
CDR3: CSARVGASDVTQYF

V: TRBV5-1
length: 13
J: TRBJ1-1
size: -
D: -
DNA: TGCGCCAGCAGCTTGGGCAGGGACTCTGAAGCTTTCTTT
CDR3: CASSLGRDSEAFF

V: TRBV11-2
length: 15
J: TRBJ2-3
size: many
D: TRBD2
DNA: TGTGCCAGCAGCTTTAGCGGGAGGGACGAAGATACGCAGTATTTT
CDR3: CASSFSGRDEDTQYF

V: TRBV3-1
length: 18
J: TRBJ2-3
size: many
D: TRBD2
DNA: TGTGCCAGCAGCCACCGCCTAGCGGGGGGGCGAAGCCCAGATACGCAGTATTTT
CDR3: CASSHRLAGGRSPDTQYF

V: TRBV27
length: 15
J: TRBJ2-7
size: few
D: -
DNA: TGTGCCAGCAGCCCAGCTCCACTCGGGACCTACGAGCAGTACTTC
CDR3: CASSPAPLGTYEQYF

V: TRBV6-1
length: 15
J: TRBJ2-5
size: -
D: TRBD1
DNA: TGTGCCAGCAGCTGGGACAGGGGGCTTCAAGAGACCCAGTACTTC
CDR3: CASSWDRGLQETQYF

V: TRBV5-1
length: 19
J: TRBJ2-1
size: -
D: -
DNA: TGCGCCAGCAGCTTGGATAAACGCTTACAGACTCCGACGTACAATGAGCAGTTCTTC
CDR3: CASSLDKRLQTPTYNEQFF

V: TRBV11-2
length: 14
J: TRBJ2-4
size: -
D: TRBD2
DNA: TGTGCCAGCAGCTTTCTGGGACTAGCGAACATTCAGTACTTC
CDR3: CASSFLGLANIQYF

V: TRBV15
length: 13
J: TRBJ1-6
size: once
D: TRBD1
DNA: TGTGCCACCGGGGACAGGCGGGGTTCACCCCTCCACTTT
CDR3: CATGDRRGSPLHF

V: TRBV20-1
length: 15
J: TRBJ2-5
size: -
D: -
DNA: TGCAGTGCTAGAGATGCATCGAGGGCTCAAGAGACCCAGTACTTC
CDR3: CSARDASRAQETQYF

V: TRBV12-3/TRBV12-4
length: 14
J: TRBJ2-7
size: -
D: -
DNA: TGTGCCAGCAAACTCAGGACTGGGGTGGACGAGCAGTACTTC
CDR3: CASKLRTGVDEQYF

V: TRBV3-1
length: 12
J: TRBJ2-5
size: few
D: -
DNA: TGTGCCAGCAGCCAAGATGATGCGACCCAGTACTTC
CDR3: CASSQDDATQYF

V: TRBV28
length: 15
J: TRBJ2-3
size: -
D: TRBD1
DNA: TGTGCCAGCAGTCCCCGACAGGGGGATGTTGCTACGCAGTATTTT
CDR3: CASSPRQGDVATQYF

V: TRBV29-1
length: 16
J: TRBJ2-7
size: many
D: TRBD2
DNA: TGCAGCGTTGCCCTATCCGGGAGGGCCTCCTACAATGAGCAGTACTTC
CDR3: CSVALSGRASYNEQYF

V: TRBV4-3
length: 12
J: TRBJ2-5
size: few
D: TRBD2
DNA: TGCGCCAGCAGCCAGGGTAGCGGGTTACAGTACTTC
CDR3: CASSQGSGLQYF

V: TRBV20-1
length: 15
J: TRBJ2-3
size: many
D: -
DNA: TGCAGTGCCCAAAAGGGTGGGGTAAGCACAGATACGCAGTATTTT
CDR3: CSAQKGGVSTDTQYF

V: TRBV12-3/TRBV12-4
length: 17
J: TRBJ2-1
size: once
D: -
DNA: TGTGCCAGCAGTTTTCTTAGCCGTATCGGGAGCTACGATGAGCAGTTCTTC
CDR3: CASSFLSRIGSYDEQFF

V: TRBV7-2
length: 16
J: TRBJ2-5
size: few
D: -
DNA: TGTGCCAGCAGCTTAGCGGTTAGCGGAGGTCAAGAGACCCAGTACTTC
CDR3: CASSLAVSGGQETQYF

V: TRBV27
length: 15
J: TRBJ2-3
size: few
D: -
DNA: TGTGCCACCGCCACCGGGACTTTTCACACAGATACGCAGTATTTT
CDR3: CATATGTFHTDTQYF

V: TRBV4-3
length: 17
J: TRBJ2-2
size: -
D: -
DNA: TGCGCCAGCAGCCCTGAAGAAGGCAGGGTAACTTTCGGGGAGCTGTTTTTT
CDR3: CASSPEEGRVTFGELFF

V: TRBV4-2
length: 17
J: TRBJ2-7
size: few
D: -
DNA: TGTGCCAGCAGCCAAACCCGAGGACAGCAGATACCCTACGAGCAGTACTTC
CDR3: CASSQTRGQQIPYEQYF

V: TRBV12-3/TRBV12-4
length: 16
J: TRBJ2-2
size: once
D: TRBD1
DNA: TGTGCCAGCAGCCCCCGGACAGGGACGAACACCGGGGAGCTGTTTTTT
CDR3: CASSPRTGTNTGELFF

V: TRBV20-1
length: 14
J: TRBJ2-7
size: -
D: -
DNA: TGCAGTGCTATCCCCCGCAGGGTGGGAAGCGAGCAGTACTTC
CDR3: CSAIPRRVGSEQYF

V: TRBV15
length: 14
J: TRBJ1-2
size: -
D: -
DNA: TGTGCCACCAGCAGAGATCAGGGGAGGTATGACTACACCTTC
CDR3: CATSRDQGRYDYTF

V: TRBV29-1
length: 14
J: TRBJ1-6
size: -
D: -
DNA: TGCAGCGTTAGGACCGGGCCCGATAATTCACCCCTCCACTTT
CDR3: CSVRTGPDNSPLHF

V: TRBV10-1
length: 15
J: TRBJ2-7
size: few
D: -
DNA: TGCGCCAGCAGTGAGTTCAGGGTGAGCTCCTACGAGCAGTACTTC
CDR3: CASSEFRVSSYEQYF

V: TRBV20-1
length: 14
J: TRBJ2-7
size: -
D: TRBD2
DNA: TGCAGTGCTAGTCCGACTAGCGGGGGTTACGAGCAGTACTTC
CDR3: CSASPTSGGYEQYF

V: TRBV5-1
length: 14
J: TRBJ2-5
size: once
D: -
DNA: TGCGCCAGCAGCTTGATGTGGGGGCAAAGTGAGCAGTACTTC
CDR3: CASSLMWGQSEQYF

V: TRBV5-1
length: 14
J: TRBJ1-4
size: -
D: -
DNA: TGCGCCAGCAGCCCCGGGCCTGGACGGGAAAAACTGTTTTTT
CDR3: CASSPGPGREKLFF

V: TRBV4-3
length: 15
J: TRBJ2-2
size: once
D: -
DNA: TGCGCCAGCAGCCGTAGACGATCGAACACCGGGGAGCTGTTTTTT
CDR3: CASSRRRSNTGELFF

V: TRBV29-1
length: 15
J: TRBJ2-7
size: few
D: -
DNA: TGCACTAATAACAGAGCGGAGGGGTACTCCTACGAGCAGTACTTC
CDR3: CTNNRAEGYSYEQYF

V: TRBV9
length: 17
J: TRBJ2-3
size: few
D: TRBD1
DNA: TGTGCCAGCAGCGGGAACAGGGGACCCAGTAGCACAGATACGCAGTATTTT
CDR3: CASSGNRGPSSTDTQYF

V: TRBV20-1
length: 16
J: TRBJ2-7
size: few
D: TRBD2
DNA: TGCAGTGCAAAGAGGGCTAGCGGGGGATTATACAATGAGCAGTACTTC
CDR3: CSAKRASGGLYNEQYF

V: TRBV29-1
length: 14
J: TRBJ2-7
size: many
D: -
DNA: TGCAGCGTTGAACAAACCGGGACAATCTACGAGCAGTACTTC
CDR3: CSVEQTGTIYEQYF

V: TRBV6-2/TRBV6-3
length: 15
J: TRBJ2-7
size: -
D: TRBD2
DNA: TGTGCCAGCAGTCCCCGGGGACTAGCGGTCCACGAGCAGTACTTC
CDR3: CASSPRGLAVHEQYF

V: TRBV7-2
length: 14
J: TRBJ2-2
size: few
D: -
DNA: TGTGCCAGCAGCTTAGGTGTGAACACCGGGGAGCTGTTTTTT
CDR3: CASSLGVNTGELFF

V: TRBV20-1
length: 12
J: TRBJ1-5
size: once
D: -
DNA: TGCAGTGCTAGCCTGGGGGCACAGCCCCAGCATTTT
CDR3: CSASLGAQPQHF

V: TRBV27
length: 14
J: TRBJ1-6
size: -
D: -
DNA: TGTGCCAGCAGTTCGGGACTGGATAATTCACCCCTCCACTTT
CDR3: CASSSGLDNSPLHF

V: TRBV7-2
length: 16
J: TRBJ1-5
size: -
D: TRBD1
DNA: TGTGCCAGCAGCTTAGGGGTGGGGACAGGGGGCCAGCCCCAGCATTTT
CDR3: CASSLGVGTGGQPQHF

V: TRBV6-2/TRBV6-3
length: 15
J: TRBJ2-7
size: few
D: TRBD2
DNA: TGTGCCAGCAGCCCACTAGCGGGGAGGTCCTATGAGCAGTACTTC
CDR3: CASSPLAGRSYEQYF

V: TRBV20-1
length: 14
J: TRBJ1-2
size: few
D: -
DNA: TGCAGTGCTAGAGACGAACGGGATTTTAAAGGCTACACCTTC
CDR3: CSARDERDFKGYTF

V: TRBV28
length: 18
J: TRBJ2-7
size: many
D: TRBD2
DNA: TGTGCCAGCAGTTTAAACCCCTATCACGTAGCGGGAGCAGAGGAGCAGTACTTC
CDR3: CASSLNPYHVAGAEEQYF

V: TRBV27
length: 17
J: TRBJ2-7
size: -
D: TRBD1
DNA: TGTGCCAGCAGTCAACCGGGACAGGGGGTTGCGTCCTACGAGCAGTACTTC
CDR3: CASSQPGQGVASYEQYF

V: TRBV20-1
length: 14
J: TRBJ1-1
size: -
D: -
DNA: TGCAGTGCTAGAGATATGTCAGGAGGGGCTGAAGCTTTCTTT
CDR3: CSARDMSGGAEAFF

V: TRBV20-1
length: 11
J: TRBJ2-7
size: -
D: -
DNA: TGCAGTGCTGGACTATACAATGAGCAGTACTTC
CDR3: CSAGLYNEQYF

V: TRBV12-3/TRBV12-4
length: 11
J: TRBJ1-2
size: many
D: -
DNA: TGTGCCAGCAGCATAAACGATGGCTACACCTTC
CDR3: CASSINDGYTF